Listed below are T cell receptor beta chains from one sample, sequenced in a study of T cells after posttransplantation cyclophosphamide. Profiled with immunoSEQ multiplex PCR; TCRdb holds only in-frame clones, not every one. Found here are approximately 30,000 clones, approximately 90% of them singletons; the top ten hold more than 3%. The specimen sequenced was PBMCs. These receptors originate from a middle-aged man. The CDR3 runs from the conserved cysteine through the conserved F or W. The order of the fields is J gene, D gene, V gene, clone size, CDR3 DNA, CDR3 protein. The D gene is left open where the match is weak. The listing skips clone size in some rows; elsewhere it reads once, few, many or a size class.

J: TRBJ1-3
D: TRBD1
V: TRBV28
size: few
DNA: TGTGCCAGCACCCTTTCACAGGGGGCTAACACCATATATTTT
CDR3: CASTLSQGANTIYF

J: TRBJ1-5
D: -
V: TRBV7-8
size: -
DNA: TGTGCCAGCAGCCCAGGCCCAGATCAGCCCCAGCATTTT
CDR3: CASSPGPDQPQHF

J: TRBJ2-1
D: -
V: TRBV7-8
size: -
DNA: TGTGCCAGCAGCTTACTCGCGGGATCCCACTCAGGTGAGCAGTTCTTC
CDR3: CASSLLAGSHSGEQFF

J: TRBJ2-5
D: -
V: TRBV18
size: -
DNA: TGTGCCAGCTCACCAGTCTTCAGGGCGGGGGAGACCCAGTACTTC
CDR3: CASSPVFRAGETQYF

J: TRBJ2-1
D: TRBD1
V: TRBV25-1
size: -
DNA: TGTGCCAGCAGTGCGGACAGGGGAACTAACAATGAGCGGTTCTTC
CDR3: CASSADRGTNNERFF

J: TRBJ1-6
D: TRBD1
V: TRBV16
size: -
DNA: TGTGCCAGCAGCCAGACAGGGAATTCACCCCCCCACTTT
CDR3: CASSQTGNSPPHF

J: TRBJ1-2
D: -
V: TRBV7-2
size: -
DNA: TGTGCCAGCAGGACTTCAAGCGGGCCGGGCTACACCTTC
CDR3: CASRTSSGPGYTF

J: TRBJ2-3
D: -
V: TRBV11-3
size: -
DNA: TGTGCCAGCAGCTTACGACAGTACACAGATACGCAGTATTTT
CDR3: CASSLRQYTDTQYF

J: TRBJ2-7
D: TRBD1
V: TRBV7-9
size: -
DNA: TGTGCCAGCAGCTCTGTTGACAGGGCCTACGAGCAGTACTTC
CDR3: CASSSVDRAYEQYF

J: TRBJ2-1
D: -
V: TRBV19
size: -
DNA: TGTGCCAGTAGGAGGACTATCGGGTATGAGCAGTTCTTC
CDR3: CASRRTIGYEQFF

J: TRBJ2-7
D: -
V: TRBV28
size: -
DNA: TGTGCCAGCAGTCTACCAGGGTGGGAGCAGTACTTC
CDR3: CASSLPGWEQYF

J: TRBJ2-1
D: TRBD2
V: TRBV5-1
size: few
DNA: TGCGCCAGCAGCAGATCCGGGACTAATTACAATGAGCAGTTCTTC
CDR3: CASSRSGTNYNEQFF

J: TRBJ2-3
D: TRBD1
V: TRBV2
size: -
DNA: TGTGCCAGCAAAAGGGACAGGGGGCCGGGAGATACGCAGTATTTT
CDR3: CASKRDRGPGDTQYF

J: TRBJ1-2
D: -
V: TRBV4-1
size: once
DNA: TGCGCCAGCAGCCAAGGAGTTGGAGCCGTCTATGGCTACACCTTC
CDR3: CASSQGVGAVYGYTF

J: TRBJ2-7
D: -
V: TRBV2
size: few
DNA: TGTGCCAGCAGATCCGAGACCTACGAGCAGTACTTC
CDR3: CASRSETYEQYF

J: TRBJ1-1
D: -
V: TRBV29-1
size: -
DNA: TGCAGCGTTGCCATCGACGGGAGCCGACTCACTGAAGCTTTCTTT
CDR3: CSVAIDGSRLTEAFF

J: TRBJ2-1
D: TRBD2
V: TRBV5-6
size: few
DNA: TGTGCCAGCAGCCTGACTAGCGGGAGGGCCTGGGCCCATGAGCAGTTCTTC
CDR3: CASSLTSGRAWAHEQFF

J: TRBJ2-1
D: -
V: TRBV12-5
size: once
DNA: TGTGCTAGTGGTCCCGTTTCCACATCGAGGGAGCAGTTCTTC
CDR3: CASGPVSTSREQFF

J: TRBJ1-3
D: -
V: TRBV7-6
size: -
DNA: TGTGCCAGCAGCTCCGCGAGAGGAAACACCATATATTTT
CDR3: CASSSARGNTIYF

J: TRBJ2-3
D: -
V: TRBV5-5
size: -
DNA: TGTGCCAGCAGCTCCCAGTGGGGGGAGGCGGGCACAGATACGCAGTATTTT
CDR3: CASSSQWGEAGTDTQYF

J: TRBJ1-2
D: TRBD1
V: TRBV6-1
size: -
DNA: TGTGCCAGCAGATTAACAGGGGAAATGGGCTACACCTTC
CDR3: CASRLTGEMGYTF

J: TRBJ1-6
D: -
V: TRBV16
size: -
DNA: TGTGCCAGCAGCCCAGGTAATTCCCCCCTCCACTTT
CDR3: CASSPGNSPLHF

J: TRBJ2-7
D: TRBD1
V: TRBV18
size: -
DNA: TGTGCCAGCTCACCGCAGGGGGCCTACGAGCAGTACTTC
CDR3: CASSPQGAYEQYF

J: TRBJ1-4
D: TRBD1
V: TRBV27
size: once
DNA: TGTGCCAGCAGTCTATCGACAGGGGGCGGTCGAAAACTGTTTTTT
CDR3: CASSLSTGGGRKLFF

J: TRBJ2-2
D: -
V: TRBV2
size: -
DNA: TGTGCCAGCAGTGAAAATAGGGGGACCGGGGAGCTGTTTTTT
CDR3: CASSENRGTGELFF

J: TRBJ2-1
D: TRBD1
V: TRBV6-4
size: few
DNA: TGTGCCAGCAGCCTGGACAGGAGCAGTTACAATGAGCAGTTCTTC
CDR3: CASSLDRSSYNEQFF

J: TRBJ2-7
D: -
V: TRBV4-1
size: -
DNA: TGCGCCAGCAGCCAAGGGATCGTCAGGGATTCCTACGAGCAGTACTTC
CDR3: CASSQGIVRDSYEQYF

J: TRBJ2-7
D: TRBD2
V: TRBV19
size: once
DNA: TGTGCCAGTAGTATATCCGGGGGGACGCGGAGCGGCGAGCAGTACTTC
CDR3: CASSISGGTRSGEQYF

J: TRBJ2-1
D: TRBD2
V: TRBV7-7
size: few
DNA: TGTGCTAGCAGCTTAGCTAGCGGGAGGGCCAATGAGCAGTTCTTC
CDR3: CASSLASGRANEQFF

J: TRBJ1-1
D: -
V: TRBV28
size: -
DNA: TGTGCCAGCAGAGAGACCAGGGAGGACACTGAAGCTTTCTTT
CDR3: CASRETREDTEAFF

J: TRBJ2-1
D: -
V: TRBV5-6
size: -
DNA: TGTGCCAGCAGCCGAAGACTAGTAAAAGAGTTCTTC
CDR3: CASSRRLVKEFF

J: TRBJ1-2
D: TRBD1
V: TRBV28
size: -
DNA: TGTGCCAGCAGTTTGCGACAGGGGTTTGGCTACACCTTC
CDR3: CASSLRQGFGYTF

J: TRBJ1-2
D: TRBD1
V: TRBV10-3
size: -
DNA: TGTGCCATCAGTGAGTCGAGACAGGGTAAAAAGGGTGGTACCTTC
CDR3: CAISESRQGKKGGTF

J: TRBJ1-6
D: -
V: TRBV9
size: -
DNA: TGTGCCAGCAGCGCCCTGGCGGGGACCCTGGGGTCACCCCTCCACTTT
CDR3: CASSALAGTLGSPLHF

J: TRBJ2-7
D: -
V: TRBV27
size: -
DNA: TGTGCCAGCAGGGCCTACTTAGGGAGCTCCTACGAGCAGTACTTC
CDR3: CASRAYLGSSYEQYF

J: TRBJ2-5
D: TRBD1
V: TRBV4-1
size: -
DNA: TGCGCCAGCAGCCGGACAGGCCCAGTGGGAGAAGAGACCCAGTACTTC
CDR3: CASSRTGPVGEETQYF

J: TRBJ1-6
D: TRBD1
V: TRBV19
size: -
DNA: TGTGCCAGTAGTAGGGGACAGGGATCACCCCTCCACTTT
CDR3: CASSRGQGSPLHF

J: TRBJ2-7
D: -
V: TRBV11-1
size: -
DNA: TGTGCCAGCAGCTTATTTCGGGGGAGCCACGAGCAGTACTTC
CDR3: CASSLFRGSHEQYF

J: TRBJ2-5
D: TRBD1
V: TRBV9
size: -
DNA: TGTGCCAGCAGCGTGGACAGGGTGGGGACCCAGTACTTC
CDR3: CASSVDRVGTQYF

J: TRBJ1-2
D: -
V: TRBV29-1
size: -
DNA: TGCAGCGTTGAGGCGTGGGGCGATGGCTACACCTTC
CDR3: CSVEAWGDGYTF

J: TRBJ1-2
D: -
V: TRBV29-1
size: -
DNA: TGCAGCGTTGCCCTTAGGGGTATGCCCCGCAGCTACACCTTC
CDR3: CSVALRGMPRSYTF

J: TRBJ2-2
D: -
V: TRBV7-3
size: -
DNA: TGTGCCAGCAGGGAGGGCCTCTCTGGGGAGCTGTTTTTT
CDR3: CASREGLSGELFF